This T cell receptor beta chain was found in a study of T cell responses to AZD1222 COVID-19 vaccine. The CDR3 runs to 13 residues. CDR1 and CDR2 from the germline V gene are ENHRY and SYGVKD. Trimming pared 6 bases from V and 6 bases from J, leaving 13 bases between. Repertoires were generated with immunoSEQ multiplex PCR, while TCRdb's copy carries only in-frame clones and drops some. Of some 150,000 clones detected, around 86% appear once; the ten largest clones hold roughly 4.5%. This clonotype was sampled from an adult in good health. Material: peripheral blood, obtained on day 0 of MenACWY control vaccination. This chain links TRBV10-3 with TRBJ2-3; perhaps TRBD2 as D (6 bases). The CDR3 loop reads CAIRDYEGDTQYF. CDR3 bases: TGTGCCATCAGGGACTACGAGGGGGATACGCAGTATTTT.